This T cell receptor (beta chain) was documented in a study of cytomegalovirus exposure and HLA in healthy donors. The study's findings and limits: Most observed TCR sequences were rare, whereas some public TCRs were detected in many donors. First-cohort TCR clusters were later found to tend to co-occur in the 120 validation repertoires. The classifier was said to identify cytomegalovirus status with high specificity and sensitivity. In vitro checks showed that a few CMV-associated chains really do target CMV antigens.

Repertoires were generated with immunoSEQ multiplex PCR, while TCRdb's copy carries only in-frame clones and drops some. The data contain some 200,000 clones, just over 90% of them singletons. As to this clone: Its antigen is currently unknown.

From germline, CDR1 is SGHRS and CDR2 YFSETQ. This CDR3 is built from 16 residues. Deletions cut 4 bases from V and 1 base from J, with 17 bases between. The sequencing input was PBMCs. The V and J genes are TRBV5-1 and TRBJ1-1, with D unclear. This TCR derives from a woman between 18 and 29 years old in good health and CMV-seronegative. DNA for the CDR3: TGCGCCAGCAGCCGTTATGCGGGAGTGACGAACACTGAAGCTTTCTTT. It translates to CASSRYAGVTNTEAFF.